The 6 T cell receptor beta chains below all came from one sample that was sequenced in a study of Graves' ophthalmopathy and Graves' hyperthyroidism. From RNA, the CDR3 regions of TCR beta chains were amplified and sequenced. An opening RT-PCR round employed HTBI primers and preceded a second-round multiplex PCR. TCRdb re-called the multiplex PCR reads with MiXCR, one entry per CDR3 protein. The sample has roughly 400,000 distinct CDR3 sequences, 15% seen once. Material for sequencing was peripheral blood. The receptors stem from a woman aged 18-35 years with stable Graves' hyperthyroidism.

This clonotype has a count of ten or more. This chain joins TRBV5-1 and TRBJ2-7; TRBD1 matches 8 bases. CDR1 SGHRS and CDR2 YFSETQ come from the germline V gene. There are 13 residues in the CDR3. V lost 4 bases, J lost 5 bases, and 5 bases stayed unmatched. The CDR3 DNA follows: TGCGCCAGCAGCCCGGACAGGGTCGACGAGCAGTACTTC. Translated, it gives CASSPDRVDEQYF.

Of note for this clonotype: A clone one base away is much larger, so this may be a read error. The V gene is TRBV19, the J gene TRBJ2-2, with D maybe TRBD1 (6 bases). Germline V gene data show CDR1 as LNHDA and CDR2 as SQIVND (reference sequence). The CDR3 extends over 16 amino acids. The CDR3, as DNA: TGTGCCAGTAATATAACAGGGAACTGGAACACCGGGGAGCTGTTTTTT. Translating gives CASNITGNWNTGELFF.

This sequence joins TRBV12-3 or TRBV12-4 and TRBJ1-2; a possible D gene is TRBD1 (5 bases). The CDR3 runs to 13 residues. Trimming removed 6 bases at V and 11 bases at J, with 19 bases between. CDR3 sequence (DNA): TGTGCCAGCAGCTCCAACAGGATGGGCGGTTACACCTTC. Its protein is CASSSNRMGGYTF.

This clonotype was detected many times. J is TRBJ1-1 and V is TRBV5-1; 7 bases align to TRBD1. V shed 2 bases and J 0 bases; nucleotides not matched to a gene: 4. CDR3 length equals 15 residues. Looked up from germline, CDR1 is SGHRS and CDR2 is YFSETQ. CDR3 amino acids: CASSFRTGMNTEAFF. CDR3 coding DNA: TGCGCCAGCAGCTTCCGGACAGGTATGAACACTGAAGCTTTCTTT.

This clonotype was counted ten times or more. The chain joins TRBV25-1 to TRBJ1-1, with D maybe TRBD1 (5 bases). Germline CDR1 reads MGHDK; CDR2 reads SYGVNS. Trimming took 3 bases from V and 3 from J, leaving 14 bases between them. The CDR3 length is 15 residues. The CDR3 loop reads CASSDRQSLHTEAFF. CDR3 DNA sequence: TGTGCCAGCAGTGACCGACAGTCCCTGCACACTGAAGCTTTCTTT.

This clonotype was seen ten or more times. The rearrangement uses TRBV2 and TRBJ1-1; TRBD1 might be the D (5 bases). Trimming shortened V by 0 bases and J by 0 bases, and 14 bases separated the two germline ends. CDR3 length: 17 amino acids. Germline assignment: CDR1 SNHLY and CDR2 FYNNEI. DNA of the CDR3: TGTGCCAGCAGTGAAGCAGGGGAAATCACCTTGAACACTGAAGCTTTCTTT. It yields the protein CASSEAGEITLNTEAFF.